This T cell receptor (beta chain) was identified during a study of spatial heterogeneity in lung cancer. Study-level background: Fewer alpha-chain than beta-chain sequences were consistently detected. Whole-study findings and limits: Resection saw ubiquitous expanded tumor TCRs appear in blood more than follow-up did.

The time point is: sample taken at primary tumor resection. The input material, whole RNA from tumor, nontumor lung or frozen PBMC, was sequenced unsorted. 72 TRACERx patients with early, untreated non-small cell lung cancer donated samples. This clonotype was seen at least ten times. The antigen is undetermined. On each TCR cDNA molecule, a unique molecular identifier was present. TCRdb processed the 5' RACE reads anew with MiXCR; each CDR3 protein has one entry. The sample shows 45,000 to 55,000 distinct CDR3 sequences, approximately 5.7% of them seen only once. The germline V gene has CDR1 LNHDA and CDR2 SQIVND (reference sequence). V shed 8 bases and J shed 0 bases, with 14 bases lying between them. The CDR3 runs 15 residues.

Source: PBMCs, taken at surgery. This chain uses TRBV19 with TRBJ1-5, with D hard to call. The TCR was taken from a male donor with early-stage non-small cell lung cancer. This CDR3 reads CASCPDGASNQPQHF. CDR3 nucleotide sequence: TGTGCCAGTTGTCCGGATGGAGCTAGCAATCAGCCCCAGCATTTT.